This T cell receptor (beta chain) comes out of a study of spatial heterogeneity in lung cancer. Overall study context: The count of detected beta-chain sequences consistently exceeded that of alpha-chain sequences. The mean occurrence of each unique TCR and UMI combination in raw reads exceeded eight. The study's findings and limits: Of the expanded TCRs, ubiquitous and regional counts tracked the counts of ubiquitous and regional nonsynonymous mutations, respectively. Tumoral mutation counts were tracked by counts of expanded intratumoral alpha and beta TCRs.

This clonotype was recorded a few times. Its matching antigen is unknown. Via MiXCR, TCRdb re-called the 5' RACE reads, giving one row per CDR3 protein. Of about 100,000 distinct CDR3 sequences detected, 4.4% appear once; the ten largest clones hold 21%. Documented time point: sample taken at primary tumor resection. Unsorted whole RNA samples from tumor, nontumor lung or frozen PBMC were sequenced. J lost 0 bases, V lost 8 bases, and 3 bases had no gene match. This CDR3 contains 14 residues. Germline V gene lookup returns CDR1 WSHSY and CDR2 SAAADI. The starting material was lung tumor tissue, obtained at surgery. The sequence came from a male donor with early-stage non-small cell lung cancer. This chain uses TRBV10-2 with TRBJ2-2, with TRBD2 identical over 7 bases. The chain's CDR3 is CASLGLTNTGELFF. The CDR3, as DNA: TGCGCCAGCCTGGGACTAACGAACACCGGGGAGCTGTTTTTT.